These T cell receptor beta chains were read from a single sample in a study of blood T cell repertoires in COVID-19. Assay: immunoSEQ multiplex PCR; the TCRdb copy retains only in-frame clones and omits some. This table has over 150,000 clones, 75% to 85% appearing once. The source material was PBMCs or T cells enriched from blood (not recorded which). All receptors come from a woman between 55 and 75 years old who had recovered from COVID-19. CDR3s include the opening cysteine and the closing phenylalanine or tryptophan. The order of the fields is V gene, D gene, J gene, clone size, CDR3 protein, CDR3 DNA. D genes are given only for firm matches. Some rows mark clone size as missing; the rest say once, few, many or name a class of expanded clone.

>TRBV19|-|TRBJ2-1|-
CASSTRDSRRDEQFF
TGTGCCAGTAGTACTCGGGACTCGCGAAGGGATGAGCAGTTCTTC
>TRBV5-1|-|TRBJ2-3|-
CASSPEVGSDTQYF
TGCGCCAGCAGCCCGGAGGTGGGGTCAGATACGCAGTATTTT
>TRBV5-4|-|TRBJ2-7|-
CASSLRGFGVEQYF
TGTGCCAGCAGCTTGAGGGGGTTCGGGGTAGAGCAGTACTTC
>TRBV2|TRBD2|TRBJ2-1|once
CASSVSRGGDNEQFF
TGTGCCAGCAGTGTTTCCCGGGGGGGAGACAATGAGCAGTTCTTC
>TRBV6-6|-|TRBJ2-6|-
CASSRDLGRTSLGANVLTF
TGTGCCAGCAGTCGCGACCTGGGCAGGACAAGTTTAGGGGCCAACGTCCTGACTTTC
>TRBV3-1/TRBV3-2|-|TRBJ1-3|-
CASSRGGGNTIYF
TGTGCCAGCAGCCGCGGTGGCGGAAACACCATATATTTT
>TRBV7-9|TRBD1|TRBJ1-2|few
CASSARDSLGYTF
TGTGCCAGCAGCGCCCGGGACAGCCTCGGCTACACCTTC
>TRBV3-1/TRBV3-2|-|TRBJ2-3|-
CASTRQGADTQYF
TGTGCCAGCACCAGGCAGGGTGCAGATACGCAGTATTTT
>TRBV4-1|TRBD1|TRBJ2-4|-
CASSQESGGNIQYF
TGCGCCAGCAGCCAAGAATCAGGGGGCAACATTCAGTACTTC
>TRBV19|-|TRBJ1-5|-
CASSIPGQPQHF
TGTGCCAGTAGTATACCGGGTCAGCCCCAGCATTTT
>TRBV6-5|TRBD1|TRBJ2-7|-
CASTPGQWVHEQYF
TGTGCCAGCACCCCGGGACAGTGGGTTCACGAGCAGTACTTC
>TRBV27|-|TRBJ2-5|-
CASSLRNGGQETQYF
TGTGCCAGCAGTTTAAGGAACGGGGGACAAGAGACCCAGTACTTC
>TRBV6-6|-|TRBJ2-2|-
CASLYGGPKNTGELFF
TGTGCCAGCCTTTACGGGGGTCCCAAGAACACCGGGGAGCTGTTTTTT
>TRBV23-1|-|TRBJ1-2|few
CASYHKGATGNYGYTF
TGCGCCAGCTACCATAAAGGCGCTACGGGGAACTATGGCTACACCTTC
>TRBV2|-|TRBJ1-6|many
CASSEGASYNSPLHF
TGTGCCAGCAGTGAGGGGGCCTCCTATAATTCACCCCTCCACTTT
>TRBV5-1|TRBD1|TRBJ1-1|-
CASSLAGQGNTEAFF
TGCGCCAGCAGCTTGGCTGGACAGGGAAACACTGAAGCTTTCTTT
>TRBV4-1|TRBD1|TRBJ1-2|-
CASSQDNRGRYGYTF
TGCGCCAGCAGCCAAGATAACAGGGGACGCTATGGCTACACCTTC
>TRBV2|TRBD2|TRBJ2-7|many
CASSAISGVGEQYF
TGTGCCAGCAGTGCAATCAGCGGGGTAGGCGAGCAGTACTTC
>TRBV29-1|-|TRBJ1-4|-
CSVDSKRVWHGNEKLFF
TGCAGCGTTGATAGTAAGAGGGTTTGGCACGGAAATGAAAAACTGTTTTTT
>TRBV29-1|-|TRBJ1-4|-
CSPSGALNEKLFF
TGCAGCCCATCAGGGGCCCTTAATGAAAAACTGTTTTTT
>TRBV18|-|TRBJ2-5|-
CASSPSGGKQETQYF
TGTGCCAGCTCACCCTCTGGGGGGAAACAAGAGACCCAGTACTTC
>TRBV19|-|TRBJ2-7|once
CASSIGSGPPYEQYF
TGTGCCAGTAGTATAGGCAGCGGGCCCCCCTACGAGCAGTACTTC
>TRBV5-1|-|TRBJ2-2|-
CASSFITGINTGELFF
TGCGCCAGCAGCTTTATCACGGGGATCAACACCGGGGAGCTGTTTTTT
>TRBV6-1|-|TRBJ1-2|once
CASSEARTVNYGYTF
TGTGCCAGCAGTGAAGCTAGGACAGTTAACTATGGCTACACCTTC
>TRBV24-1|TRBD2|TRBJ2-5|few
CATSDLGGGETQYF
TGTGCCACCAGTGATTTGGGGGGGGGAGAGACCCAGTACTTC
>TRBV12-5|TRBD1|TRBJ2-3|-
CASGPWGQATDTQYF
TGTGCTAGTGGTCCTTGGGGACAGGCGACAGATACGCAGTATTTT
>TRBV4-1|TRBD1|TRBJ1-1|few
CASSQAGTGRTEAFF
TGCGCCAGCAGCCAGGCCGGGACAGGGCGCACTGAAGCTTTCTTT
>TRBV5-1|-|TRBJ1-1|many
CASSLIQGDTEAFF
TGCGCCAGCAGCTTGATACAGGGAGACACTGAAGCTTTCTTT